Described below is a single TCR beta chain sequence and its context. Per germline, CDR1 SGDLS and CDR2 YYNGEE. CDR3 length: 15 amino acids. The V and J ends lost 4 bases and 3 bases respectively, with 16 bases between them. This sample stems from a study of blood T cell repertoires in COVID-19. The protocol was immunoSEQ multiplex PCR, while the TCRdb copy is restricted to in-frame clones and leaves out a portion. The sample has a few hundred thousand clones, approximately 89% seen once. The origin of this receptor is a middle-aged woman with acute COVID-19. V and J are TRBV9 and TRBJ1-2, with D perhaps matching TRBD1 (5 bases). Input material: PBMCs or T cells enriched from blood (not recorded which). This CDR3 reads CASSSTPQVDYGYTF. CDR3 sequence (DNA): TGTGCCAGCAGCTCCACCCCACAGGTCGACTATGGCTACACCTTC.